The subject of this entry is one T cell receptor (beta chain). Its antigen remains unidentified. One junction end does not reproduce the germline sequence, and a read error may be involved. These data are taken from a study of kidney transplant recipient with SARS-CoV-2 infection (dated by TCRdb to about 2021). As encoded in the germline V gene, CDR1 is SGHNT while CDR2 is YENEEA. The CDR3 runs 18 amino acids, cysteine and phenylalanine included. Just CDR3 DNA is preserved here, 54 bases in frame from base 1. Sequencer: Illumina MiSeq. Profiling of the peripheral T cell repertoire was carried out for human TCRbeta genes. The study's processing was this. To account for variability over time, differences in clonotype abundance were tested using beta-binomial modelling. Expanded clonotypes were screened against the ImmuneCODE reference database of SARS-CoV-2-associated TCRs and mapped to viral genome regions. Additional repertoire analyses examined TRBV gene usage, CDR3 length, CDR3 amino acid overlap between time points, distributions of clonotype abundance, and Jaccard similarity. TCRdb reprocessing: public reads trimmed at Q25 with fastp, clones called with MiXCR, in-frame beta chains kept. Every distinct CDR3 protein forms one entry, paired with its most common genes and DNA. The V and J calls shown here were made by TCRdb, not taken from the authors' results. The sample table contains fewer than 250,000 distinct CDR3 sequences; only one count was recorded for roughly 26% of them. The top ten constitute nearly 7.5% of the sample.

The time point label for this specimen denotes: pre-pandemic baseline sample and day 111 after first positive SARS-CoV-2 test. The receptor was derived from a young adult male patient who had COVID-19 and was a kidney transplant recipient. After a transplant, some of the T cells may come from the graft donor. The input for sequencing was a blood sample, taken at baseline and on day 111 from a kidney transplant recipient. The chain employs TRBV11-3 and TRBJ2-6; 9 central bases correspond to TRBD2. The CDR3 in this case is CASSLGLAGVSGADVLTF. The DNA reads TGTGCCAGCAGCTTAGGTTTAGCGGGGGTCTCTGGGGCCGACGTCCTGACTTTC.